The TCR beta chain under discussion was sequenced for a study of blood T cell repertoires in COVID-19 (dated by TCRdb to 2019 to 2021). For the study in its entirety: Collaborator samples came from the United States, Italy and Spain and covered acute and convalescent phases of COVID-19. The prospective study material was composed of cDNA or gDNA derived from T cells, B-cell-depleted T cells, or PBMCs. Deeply sampled blood TCRbeta repertoires from subjects exposed to, actively infected with, or recovered from COVID-19 were included in the dataset. The repertoires were released in a freely available public database intended as a resource for research on the immune response to SARS-CoV-2. Samples came from the ongoing ImmuneRACE study (first 160 participants) plus 1,254 subjects from 6 global collaborators. The sample metadata nearly always contained a de-identified subject ID, COVID-19 status, age in years and sex. HLA class I and class II types, where available, came from metadata supplied by the sample provider rather than from assay-based typing. Study-level results and caveats: Clinical and demographic metadata were provided uncurated, with the amount varying by source and participant.

Details on this clone: It lacks a known antigen. No quality values exist for individual bases; no much larger clone is one base distant.

TCRbeta CDR3 regions were amplified from genomic DNA by means of the immunoSEQ Assay, a bias-controlled multiplex PCR. As for the authors' bioinformatics: Within the assay, amplification of reference gene primers was used to estimate how many nucleated cells each sample contained. To quantify the absolute abundance of each unique TCRbeta CDR3 rearrangement, sequence reads were collapsed and filtered. Productive Simpson clonality was computed per sample as the square root of Simpson's diversity index over productive rearrangements. TCRdb's version of the immuneACCESS table is confined to in-frame rearrangements and falls short of the full clone set. An unresolved V gene accounts for under half of the shortfall where checked; the remainder is of unknown origin. From that table come the V and J calls and clone size; the DNA was used to work out D and trimming. The sample includes 150,000 to 200,000 clones, with 65% to 90% observed a single time. 7% of the sample is held by the ten biggest clonotypes.

At one collaborating source in Seattle, patients were enrolled during active infection and were followed longitudinally through the course of disease. Collaborating institutions collected whole blood in K2EDTA tubes following their own protocols. Collaborator samples were shipped for TCRbeta analysis as frozen whole blood, isolated PBMCs, or DNA extracted from either sample type. The germline V end is reduced by 4 bases and the J end by 2 bases; junction bases left unmatched: 9. The CDR1 and CDR2 encoded by the germline V gene are SGHRS and YFSETQ. The CDR3 sequence holds 16 residues, the cysteine and phenylalanine included. The read is trimmed to its CDR3 DNA, 48 bases read in frame from base 1.

The sequence joins TRBV5-1 to TRBJ2-7, with 10 central nucleotides matching TRBD1. The sample comprised peripheral blood. This TCR came from a woman aged 40 to 50 with COVID-19, enrolled during active disease. The sequenced DNA is TGCGCCAGCAGCACCGGACAGGGGGGTAAGGCCTACGAGCAGTACTTC. Translated, this is CASSTGQGGKAYEQYF.